One sample yielded the 5 T cell receptor beta chains listed below, sequenced in a study of cytomegalovirus exposure and HLA in healthy donors. The protocol was immunoSEQ multiplex PCR, while the TCRdb copy is restricted to in-frame clones and leaves out a portion. The data contain about 130,000 clones, roughly 86% of them singletons. The material sequenced was PBMCs. The receptors originated from a man under 40 in good health and CMV-seronegative.

This chain joins TRBV6-5 and TRBJ1-1; TRBD1 agrees at 7 bases. Per the germline V gene, CDR1 is MNHEY and CDR2 is SVGAGI. The CDR3 is 15 residues long. The V segment lost 5 bases and the J segment 0 bases; nucleotides outside the gene matches: 6. CDR3 bases: TGTGCCAGCAGTCCCCAGACAGGGTTGAACACTGAAGCTTTCTTT. Amino acid sequence: CASSPQTGLNTEAFF.

The V gene is TRBV2, the J gene TRBJ1-5; TRBD1 matches at 8 bases. The ends lost 2 bases at V and 1 base at J; junction bases unmatched: 7. The CDR3 length is 17 residues. Germline V CDR1 and CDR2: SNHLY, FYNNEI. CDR3 residues: CASSEPRTGQSNQPQHF. The CDR3 nucleotides are TGTGCCAGCAGTGAACCCCGGACAGGGCAGAGCAATCAGCCCCAGCATTTT.

The CDR3 here is CASSFPGEDTQYF. The CDR3 bases are TGCGCCAGCAGCTTCCCGGGGGAAGATACGCAGTATTTT. The chain joins TRBV5-1 to TRBJ2-3, with a possible D match to TRBD2 (6 bases). V was trimmed by 2 bases and J by 5 bases, leaving 9 bases between them. The CDR3 sequence is 13 residues long. Germline values: CDR1 SGHRS, CDR2 YFSETQ.

This sequence joins TRBV5-4 and TRBJ2-1; 14 nucleotides agree with TRBD2. CDR1 is SGHNT and CDR2 is YYREEE in the germline V gene (reference sequence). After removal of 4 bases from V and 5 bases from J, the junction contained 5 bases not matched to a gene. The CDR3 contains 16 residues. CDR3 DNA: TGTGCCAGCAGCCGGCCGGGACTAGCGGGGGACAATGAGCAGTTCTTC. This codes for CASSRPGLAGDNEQFF.

This clone has only one observation. The rearrangement links TRBV10-3 to TRBJ2-2; TRBD2 matches 11 bases. With 4 bases clipped from V and 4 bases from J, the junction kept 8 bases outside the gene matches. Germline values: CDR1 ENHRY, CDR2 SYGVKD. The CDR3 is 17 amino acids. CDR3 in amino acids: CAISVSLLAGGTGELFF. The CDR3 coding sequence is TGTGCCATCAGTGTCTCCCTCCTAGCGGGGGGCACCGGGGAGCTGTTTTTT.